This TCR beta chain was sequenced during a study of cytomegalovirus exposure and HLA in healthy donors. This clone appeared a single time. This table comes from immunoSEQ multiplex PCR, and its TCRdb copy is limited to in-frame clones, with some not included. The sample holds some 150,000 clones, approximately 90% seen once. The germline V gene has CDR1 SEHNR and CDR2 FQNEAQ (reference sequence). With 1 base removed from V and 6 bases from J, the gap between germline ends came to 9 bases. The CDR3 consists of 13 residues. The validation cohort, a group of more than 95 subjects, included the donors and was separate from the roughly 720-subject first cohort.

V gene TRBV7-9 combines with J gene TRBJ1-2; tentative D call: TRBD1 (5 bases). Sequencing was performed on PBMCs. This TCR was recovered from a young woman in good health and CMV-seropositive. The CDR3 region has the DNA TGTGCCAGCAGCTTAGAAACGGGGGATGGCTACACCTTC. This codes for CASSLETGDGYTF. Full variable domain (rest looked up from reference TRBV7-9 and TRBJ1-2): DTGVSQNPRHKITKRGQNVTFRCDPISEHNRLYWYRQTLGQGPEFLTYFQNEAQLEKSRLLSDRFSAERPKGSFSTLEIQRTEQGDSAMYLCASSLETGDGYTFGSGTRLTVV.